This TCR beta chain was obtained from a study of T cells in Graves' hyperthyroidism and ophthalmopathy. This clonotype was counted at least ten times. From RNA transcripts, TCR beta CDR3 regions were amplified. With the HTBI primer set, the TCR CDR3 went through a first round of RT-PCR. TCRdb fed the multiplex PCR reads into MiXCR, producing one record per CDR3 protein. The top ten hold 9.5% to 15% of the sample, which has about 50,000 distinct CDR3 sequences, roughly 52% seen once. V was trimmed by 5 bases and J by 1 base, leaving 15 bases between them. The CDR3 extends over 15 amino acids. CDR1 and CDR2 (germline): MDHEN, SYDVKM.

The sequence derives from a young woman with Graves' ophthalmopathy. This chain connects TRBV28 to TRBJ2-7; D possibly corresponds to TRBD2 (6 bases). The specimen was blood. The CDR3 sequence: CASSPRDAGSYEQYF. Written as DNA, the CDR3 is TGTGCCAGCAGTCCCCGGGACGCGGGATCCTACGAGCAGTACTTC.